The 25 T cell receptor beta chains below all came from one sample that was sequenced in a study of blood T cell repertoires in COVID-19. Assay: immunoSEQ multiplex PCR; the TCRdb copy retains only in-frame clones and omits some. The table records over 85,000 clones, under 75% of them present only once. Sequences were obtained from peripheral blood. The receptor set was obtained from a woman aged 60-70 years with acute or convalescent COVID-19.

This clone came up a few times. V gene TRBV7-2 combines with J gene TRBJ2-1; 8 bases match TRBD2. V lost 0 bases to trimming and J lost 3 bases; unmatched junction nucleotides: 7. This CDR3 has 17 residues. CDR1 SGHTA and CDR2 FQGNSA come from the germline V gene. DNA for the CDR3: TGTGCCAGCAGCTTAGCGTGGCTAGCGGGTAGCTACAATGAGCAGTTCTTC. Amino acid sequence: CASSLAWLAGSYNEQFF.

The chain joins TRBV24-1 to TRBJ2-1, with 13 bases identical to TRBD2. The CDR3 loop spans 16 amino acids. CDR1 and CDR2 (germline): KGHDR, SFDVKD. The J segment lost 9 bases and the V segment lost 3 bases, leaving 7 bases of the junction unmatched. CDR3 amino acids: CATSDQLAGGRGEQFF. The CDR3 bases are TGTGCCACCAGTGATCAACTAGCGGGGGGGCGAGGTGAGCAGTTCTTC.

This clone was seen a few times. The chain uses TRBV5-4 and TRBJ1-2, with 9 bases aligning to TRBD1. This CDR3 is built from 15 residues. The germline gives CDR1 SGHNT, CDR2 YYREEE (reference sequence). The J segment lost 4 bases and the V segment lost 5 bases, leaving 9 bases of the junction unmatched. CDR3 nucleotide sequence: TGTGCCAGCAGACCATCCGGGACAGGGAGCTATGGCTACACCTTC. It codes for CASRPSGTGSYGYTF.

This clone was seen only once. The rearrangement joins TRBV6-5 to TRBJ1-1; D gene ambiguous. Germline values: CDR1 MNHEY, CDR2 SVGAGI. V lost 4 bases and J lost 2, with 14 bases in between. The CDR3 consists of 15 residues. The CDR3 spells CASSSLVVPNTEAFF. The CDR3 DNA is TGTGCCAGCAGTTCTTTAGTCGTCCCAAACACTGAAGCTTTCTTT.

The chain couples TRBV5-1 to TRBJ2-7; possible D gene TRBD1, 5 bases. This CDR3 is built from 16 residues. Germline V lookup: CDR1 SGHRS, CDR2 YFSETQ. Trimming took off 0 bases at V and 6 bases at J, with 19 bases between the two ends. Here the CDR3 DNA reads TGCGCCAGCAGCTTGGCAGAACGTGTATCAGGGCGCGAGCAGTACTTC. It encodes CASSLAERVSGREQYF.

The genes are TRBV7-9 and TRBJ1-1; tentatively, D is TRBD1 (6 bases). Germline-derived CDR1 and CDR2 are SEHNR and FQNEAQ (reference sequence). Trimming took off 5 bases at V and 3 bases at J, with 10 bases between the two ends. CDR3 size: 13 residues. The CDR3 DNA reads TGTGCCAGCAGCCTCAGGGGTGACACTGAAGCTTTCTTT. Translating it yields CASSLRGDTEAFF.

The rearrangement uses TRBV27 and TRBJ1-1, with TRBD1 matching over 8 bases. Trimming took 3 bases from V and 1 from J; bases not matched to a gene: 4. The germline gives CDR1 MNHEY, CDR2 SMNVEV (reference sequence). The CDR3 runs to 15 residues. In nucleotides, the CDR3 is TGTGCCAGCAGTTTGGCGACAGGGGCGAACACTGAAGCTTTCTTT. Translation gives CASSLATGANTEAFF.

For the CDR3, the DNA is TGTGCCAGCAGCCAAGTATCGGGACAGTATACCTCTGGAAACACCATATATTTT. Translating it yields CASSQVSGQYTSGNTIYF. The gene calls are TRBV14 and TRBJ1-3; 7 bases are shared with TRBD1. CDR1 is SGHDN, CDR2 FVKESK, per germline. V shed 1 base and J 0 bases; nucleotides not matched to a gene: 9. The CDR3 length is 18 residues.

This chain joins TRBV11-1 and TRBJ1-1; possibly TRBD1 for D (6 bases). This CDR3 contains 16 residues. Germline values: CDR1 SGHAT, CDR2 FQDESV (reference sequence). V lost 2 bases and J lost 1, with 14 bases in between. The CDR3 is CASSLRTAYANTEAFF. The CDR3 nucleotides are TGTGCCAGCAGCTTACGGACAGCCTATGCGAACACTGAAGCTTTCTTT.

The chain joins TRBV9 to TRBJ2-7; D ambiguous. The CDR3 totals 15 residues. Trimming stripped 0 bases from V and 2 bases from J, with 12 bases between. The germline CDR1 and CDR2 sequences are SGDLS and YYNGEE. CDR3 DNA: TGTGCCAGCAGCGTAGGTTGGCTAGTCCCCTACGAGCAGTACTTC. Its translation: CASSVGWLVPYEQYF.

CDR3 nucleotide sequence: TGTGCCAGCTCAGGAGACAGGGGAAACATTCAGTACTTC. This gives the protein CASSGDRGNIQYF. The J gene is TRBJ2-4, the V gene TRBV18, with 8 positions matching TRBD1. CDR3 length equals 13 residues. V lost 5 bases to trimming and J lost 6 bases; unmatched junction nucleotides: 3. CDR1 KGHSH and CDR2 LQKENI come from the germline V gene.

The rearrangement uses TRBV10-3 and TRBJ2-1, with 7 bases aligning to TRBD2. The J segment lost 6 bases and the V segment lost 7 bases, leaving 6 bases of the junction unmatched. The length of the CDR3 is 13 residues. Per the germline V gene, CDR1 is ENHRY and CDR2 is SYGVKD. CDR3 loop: CAIMGGILNEQFF. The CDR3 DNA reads TGTGCCATCATGGGGGGGATTCTCAATGAGCAGTTCTTC.

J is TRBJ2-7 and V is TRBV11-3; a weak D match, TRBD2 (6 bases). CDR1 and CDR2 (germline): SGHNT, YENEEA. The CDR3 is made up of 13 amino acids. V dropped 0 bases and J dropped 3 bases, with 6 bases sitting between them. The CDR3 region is CASSLEGGYEQYF. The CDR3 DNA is TGTGCCAGCAGCTTAGAGGGGGGCTACGAGCAGTACTTC.

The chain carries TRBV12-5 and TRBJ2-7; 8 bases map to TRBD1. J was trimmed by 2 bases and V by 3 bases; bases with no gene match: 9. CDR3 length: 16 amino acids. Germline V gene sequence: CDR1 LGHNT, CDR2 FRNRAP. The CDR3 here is CASGFRRTGMAYEQYF. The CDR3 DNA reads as TGTGCTAGTGGTTTTCGGAGGACAGGGATGGCCTACGAGCAGTACTTC. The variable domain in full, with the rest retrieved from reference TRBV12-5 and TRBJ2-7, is DARVTQTPRHKVTEMGQEVTMRCQPILGHNTVFWYRQTMMQGLELLAYFRNRAPLDDSGMPKDRFSAEMPDATLATLKIQPSEPRDSAVYFCASGFRRTGMAYEQYFGPGTRLTVT.

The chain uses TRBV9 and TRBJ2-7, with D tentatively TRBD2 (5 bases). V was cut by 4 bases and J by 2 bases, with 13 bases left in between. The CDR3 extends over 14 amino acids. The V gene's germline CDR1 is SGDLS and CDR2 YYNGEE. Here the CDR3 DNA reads TGTGCCAGCAGCCCCGGGGTGGAAGCCTACGAGCAGTACTTC. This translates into CASSPGVEAYEQYF.

In DNA form, the CDR3 reads TGTGCCACCAGTGATCCCCGTGCAGGCACAGATACGCAGTATTTT. Translating gives CATSDPRAGTDTQYF. V and J are TRBV24-1 and TRBJ2-3; D is ambiguous. Trimming stripped 3 bases from V and 1 base from J, with 10 bases between. Per germline, CDR1 KGHDR and CDR2 SFDVKD. This CDR3 contains 15 residues.

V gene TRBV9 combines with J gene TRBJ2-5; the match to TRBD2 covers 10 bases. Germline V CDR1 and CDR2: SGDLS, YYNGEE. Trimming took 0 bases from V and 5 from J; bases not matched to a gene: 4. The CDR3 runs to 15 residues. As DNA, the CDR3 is TGTGCCAGCAGCGTAGCTCCAGCGGGAGGGGAGACCCAGTACTTC. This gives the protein CASSVAPAGGETQYF.

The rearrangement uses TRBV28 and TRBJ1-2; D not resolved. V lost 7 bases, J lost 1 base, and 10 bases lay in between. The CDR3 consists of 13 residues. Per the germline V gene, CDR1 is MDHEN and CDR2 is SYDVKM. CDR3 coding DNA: TGTGCCAGCACTCCGGGAAATAACTATGGCTACACCTTC. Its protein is CASTPGNNYGYTF.

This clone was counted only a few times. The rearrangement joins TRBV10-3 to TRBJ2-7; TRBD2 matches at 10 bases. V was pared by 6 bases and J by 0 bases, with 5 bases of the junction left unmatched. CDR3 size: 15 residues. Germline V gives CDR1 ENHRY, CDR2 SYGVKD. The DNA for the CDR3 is TGTGCCATCAGGGCCAGCGGGGGGGACTCCTACGAGCAGTACTTC. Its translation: CAIRASGGDSYEQYF.

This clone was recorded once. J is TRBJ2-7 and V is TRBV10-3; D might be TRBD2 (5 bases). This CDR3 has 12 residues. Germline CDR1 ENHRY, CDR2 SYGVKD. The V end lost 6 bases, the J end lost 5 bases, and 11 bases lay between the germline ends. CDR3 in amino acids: CAISGSGDEQYF. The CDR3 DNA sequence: TGTGCCATCAGCGGCTCCGGGGACGAGCAGTACTTC.

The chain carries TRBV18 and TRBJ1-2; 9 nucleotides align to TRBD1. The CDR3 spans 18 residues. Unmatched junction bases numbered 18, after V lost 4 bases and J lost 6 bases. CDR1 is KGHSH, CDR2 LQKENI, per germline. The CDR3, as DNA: TGTGCCAGCTCACAAAATTTCAGTCCCGGGACAGGGAATGATGGCTACACCTTC. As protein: CASSQNFSPGTGNDGYTF.

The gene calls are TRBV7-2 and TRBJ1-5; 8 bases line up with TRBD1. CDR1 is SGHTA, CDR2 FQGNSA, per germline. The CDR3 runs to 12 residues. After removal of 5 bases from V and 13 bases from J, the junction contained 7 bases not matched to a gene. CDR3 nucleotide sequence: TGTGCCAGCAGCCCGCTCGGACAGGGTCAGCATTTT. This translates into CASSPLGQGQHF.

CDR3 region: CASSLSRGSNYGYTF. The DNA of the CDR3 is TGTGCCAGCAGCCTATCCAGGGGCAGCAACTATGGCTACACCTTC. The rearrangement links TRBV3-1 (or the pseudogene TRBV3-2) to TRBJ1-2, with D perhaps TRBD1 (6 bases). Trimming stripped 4 bases from V and 2 bases from J, with 14 bases between. CDR1 and CDR2 from the germline V gene are LGHDT and YNNKEL (reference sequence). The CDR3 is made up of 15 amino acids.

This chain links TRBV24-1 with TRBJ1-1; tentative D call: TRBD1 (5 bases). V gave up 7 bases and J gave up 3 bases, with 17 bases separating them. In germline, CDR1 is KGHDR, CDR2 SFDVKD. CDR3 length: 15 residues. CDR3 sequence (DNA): TGTGCCACCAGGGCCCTCGGGGGAGCGGACACTGAAGCTTTCTTT. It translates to CATRALGGADTEAFF.

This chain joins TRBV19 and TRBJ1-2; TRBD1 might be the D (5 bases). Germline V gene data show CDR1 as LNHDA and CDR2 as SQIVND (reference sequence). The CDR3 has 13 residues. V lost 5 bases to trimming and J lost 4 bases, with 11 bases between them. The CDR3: CASSPGSFYGYTF. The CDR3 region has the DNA TGTGCCAGTAGTCCAGGGTCATTCTATGGCTACACCTTC.